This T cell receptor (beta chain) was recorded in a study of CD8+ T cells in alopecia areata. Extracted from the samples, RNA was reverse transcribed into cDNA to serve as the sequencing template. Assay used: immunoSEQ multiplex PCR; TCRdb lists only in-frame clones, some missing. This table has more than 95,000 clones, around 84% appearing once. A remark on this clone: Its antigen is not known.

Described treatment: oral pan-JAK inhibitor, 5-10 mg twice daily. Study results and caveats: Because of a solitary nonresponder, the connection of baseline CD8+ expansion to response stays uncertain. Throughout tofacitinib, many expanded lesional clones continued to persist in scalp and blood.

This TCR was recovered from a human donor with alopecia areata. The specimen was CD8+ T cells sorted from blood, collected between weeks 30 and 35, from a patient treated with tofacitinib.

The CDR3 region is CASSSGTEKNIQYF. CDR3 DNA sequence: TGTGCCAGCAGCTCCGGGACGGAAAAAAACATTCAGTACTTC. The V call is TRBV6-5, the J call TRBJ2-4; perhaps D is TRBD1 or TRBD2 (5 bases each). CDR3 length: 14 residues. Germline values: CDR1 MNHEY, CDR2 SVGAGI. V lost 6 bases, J lost 4 bases, and 13 bases lay in between.